This is a list of T cell receptor beta chains from one sample in a study of human T cells and chemical hapten exposure. Via MiXCR, TCRdb re-called the RACE reads, giving one row per CDR3 protein. In the table there are fewer than 200,000 distinct CDR3 sequences, nearly 30% of which are singletons. The sample was whole blood, taken in connection with sensitization to the hapten diphenylcyclopropenone (DPC). The receptors were gathered from a woman aged 25-40 years with alopecia areata. Some clones in this sample may be carry-over from other donors' samples. The CDR3 runs from the conserved cysteine through the conserved F or W. The order of the fields is clone size, V gene, D gene, CDR3 protein. A D gene is named only where the DNA matches it firmly. Rows may omit the clone size; those that give it use once, few, many or a size class.

>-|TRBV6-1|-
CASSGSGRVGQFF
>many|TRBV18|-
CASSPQGDTEAFF
>-|TRBV6-2/TRBV6-3|TRBD1
CASSYSLLNRGFGNQPQHF
>-|TRBV20-1|-
CSARQQGSGNQPQHF
>many|TRBV29-1|TRBD1
CSVTGTGTYEQYF
>-|TRBV20-1|-
CSARGGQVSWTEAFF
>few|TRBV20-1|TRBD1
CSATTGGVGTGELFF
>-|TRBV4-1|-
CASSQAHREEQYF
>-|TRBV20-1|TRBD2
CSARESSGGVSSYNEQFF
>few|TRBV3-1|-
CASSLGQPGDTQYF
>-|TRBV5-1|TRBD1
CASSWTGGEAFF
>-|TRBV28|-
CASIGPFYEQYF
>few|TRBV29-1|TRBD1
CSVVGGLMNTEAFF
>-|TRBV29-1|TRBD2
CSVDTSGVVNEQFF
>-|TRBV4-3|-
CASSQVHGGSYEQYF
>-|TRBV29-1|-
CSVTDSYGYTF
>-|TRBV3-1|-
CASSQEGRQETQYF
>-|TRBV7-9|-
CASSLGAVQETQYF
>many|TRBV10-3|-
CAIAQGSNQPQHF
>-|TRBV11-2|-
CASSLFGLRERTDTQYF
>-|TRBV13|-
CASSLNRASGNTIYF
>few|TRBV29-1|TRBD1
CSVTGTGAYNEQFF
>-|TRBV6-2/TRBV6-3|-
CASSPIPRGLPREQFF
>few|TRBV29-1|-
CSVIWTGRYTF
>-|TRBV9|TRBD2
CASSVAGGSSTYEQYF
>-|TRBV7-2|-
CASSSNDGTYYEQYF
>-|TRBV4-1|TRBD2
CASSQGTSGSKGEQYF
>-|TRBV4-1|-
CASSLIEGSPLHF
>few|TRBV7-2|-
CASSRDGPNEKLFF
>-|TRBV4-2|-
CASSQAPTSGANVLTF
>few|TRBV6-1|-
CASTPTPGAYEQYF
>few|TRBV19|TRBD2
CASSPRPGTSSDTQYF
>-|TRBV6-6|TRBD1
CASSYPRQGPTDSPLHF
>-|TRBV10-3|-
CAISEHQGYEQYF
>many|TRBV27|-
CASSLSSSGELFF
>-|TRBV6-6|TRBD1
CASSYGAGGTEAFF
>-|TRBV2|-
CASSGSTRSGLFF
>-|TRBV6-2/TRBV6-3|TRBD2
CASQRDGSSYEQYF
>-|TRBV29-1|-
CSVVSAGGQYF
>-|TRBV18|-
CASSRGAGNTEAFF
>-|TRBV7-9|-
CASSPNTF
>-|TRBV20-1|TRBD2
CSASSGSTDTQYF
>few|TRBV29-1|-
CSAPQDSNYGYTF
>-|TRBV7-6|TRBD2
CASSLVAGTYNEQFF
>-|TRBV3-1|-
CASSQVENQPQHF
>-|TRBV28|TRBD1
CASSSNPGQGAGEQFF
>few|TRBV6-2/TRBV6-3|TRBD1
CASSYSQGARTEAFF
>many|TRBV28|-
CASSPSLNTGELFF
>-|TRBV28|-
CASSLGGDYNQPQHF
>-|TRBV20-1|-
CSARVREAQPQHF
>-|TRBV6-5|TRBD1
CASRGTVGGNQPQHF
>-|TRBV11-2|-
CASSSLRGGELFF
>many|TRBV28|-
CASSSPPHF
>-|TRBV7-2|-
CASSLESGEYQPQHF
>few|TRBV29-1|-
CSVGLGGAEQFF
>-|TRBV12-3/TRBV12-4|TRBD1
CASSRGTGGSGELFF
>-|TRBV5-1|TRBD1
CASSLEGQGAEGYTF